These 27 T cell receptor beta chains came from one sample sequenced in a study of blood T cell repertoires in COVID-19. Libraries were prepared by immunoSEQ multiplex PCR; TCRdb keeps only in-frame clonotypes and omits some of them. Of hundreds of thousands of clones in the sample, 90% are singletons; the top ten hold about 1.5%. The sequenced sample was PBMCs or T cells enriched from blood (not recorded which). All receptors derive from a woman aged 18-29 years with acute COVID-19.

This clone was seen once. The chain has TRBV7-9 and TRBJ1-2; the match to TRBD1 covers 11 bases. Germline CDR1 reads SEHNR; CDR2 reads FQNEAQ (reference sequence). The trim removed 5 bases at V and 6 bases at J, leaving 5 bases unmatched. The CDR3 length is 14 residues. In nucleotides, the CDR3 is TGTGCCAGCAGCCGGACAGGGGGCAGCGATGGCTACACCTTC. It is translated as CASSRTGGSDGYTF. Drawing the rest from reference TRBV7-9 and TRBJ1-2, the complete variable domain is DTGVSQNPRHKITKRGQNVTFRCDPISEHNRLYWYRQTLGQGPEFLTYFQNEAQLEKSRLLSDRFSAERPKGSFSTLEIQRTEQGDSAMYLCASSRTGGSDGYTFGSGTRLTVV.

The chain is built from TRBV18 and TRBJ2-7; the match to TRBD1 covers 10 bases. Germline V gene lookup returns CDR1 KGHSH and CDR2 LQKENI. The CDR3 loop spans 14 amino acids. Germline trimming cut 1 base from V and 5 bases from J; bases unmatched to any gene: 2. CDR3 in DNA: TGTGCCAGCTCACCACGGACAGGGGGGCACGAGCAGTACTTC. Amino acids: CASSPRTGGHEQYF.

The chain uses TRBV5-5 and TRBJ2-1, with D uncertain. Germline values: CDR1 SGHKS, CDR2 YYEKEE (reference sequence). This CDR3 comprises 14 residues. Trimming took 3 bases from V and 4 from J, leaving 11 bases between them. The CDR3 nucleotides are TGTGCCAGCAGCTCCCTGGTAGTTTACAATGAGCAGTTCTTC. This encodes CASSSLVVYNEQFF.

The CDR3 region has the DNA TGTGCCAGCAGCTTAAGGCAGGGGATGGACATTCAGTACTTC. Translated: CASSLRQGMDIQYF. The V gene is TRBV7-9, the J gene TRBJ2-4; D perhaps matches TRBD1 (6 bases). Trimming stripped 2 bases from V and 8 bases from J, with 13 bases between. Germline-derived CDR1 and CDR2 are SEHNR and FQNEAQ (reference sequence). CDR3 length: 14 amino acids. The full variable domain, its missing parts supplied by reference TRBV7-9 and TRBJ2-4, is DTGVSQNPRHKITKRGQNVTFRCDPISEHNRLYWYRQTLGQGPEFLTYFQNEAQLEKSRLLSDRFSAERPKGSFSTLEIQRTEQGDSAMYLCASSLRQGMDIQYFGAGTRLSVL.

The rearrangement links TRBV11-2 to TRBJ2-2; 13 bases match TRBD2. Germline V gene data show CDR1 as SGHAT and CDR2 as FQNNGV. The length of the CDR3 is 17 residues. The ends lost 4 bases at V and 0 bases at J; junction bases unmatched: 2. The CDR3, as DNA: TGTGCCAGCAGCTCGGGACTAGCGGGAACGAACACCGGGGAGCTGTTTTTT. This sequence encodes CASSSGLAGTNTGELFF.

The V call is TRBV5-1, the J call TRBJ2-7; TRBD2 agrees at 13 bases. CDR3 size: 16 residues. The germline V gene encodes CDR1 SGHRS and CDR2 YFSETQ. The junction had 4 bases not matched to a gene; V was cut back by 0 bases and J by 4 bases. Here the CDR3 reads CASSLGTSGRFYEQYF. CDR3 DNA: TGCGCCAGCAGCTTGGGGACTAGCGGGAGATTTTACGAGCAGTACTTC.

The chain joins TRBV7-6 to TRBJ2-1; 12 bases agree with TRBD2. Germline V gene sequence: CDR1 SGHVS, CDR2 FNYEAQ. With 5 bases clipped from V and 2 bases from J, the junction kept 4 bases outside the gene matches. This CDR3 contains 16 residues. The CDR3 nucleotides are TGTGCCAGCAGCCTGACTAGCGGGAGTACCTACAATGAGCAGTTCTTC. Its protein is CASSLTSGSTYNEQFF.

This sequence joins TRBV7-8 and TRBJ2-1; perhaps TRBD2 as D (6 bases). Deletions cut 5 bases from V and 12 bases from J, with 14 bases between. CDR1 and CDR2 from the germline V gene are SGHVS and FQNEAQ. The length of the CDR3 is 12 residues. In DNA form, the CDR3 reads TGTGCCAGCAGCCTGACTAGTTTAGTGCAGTTCTTC. It translates to CASSLTSLVQFF.

The V gene is TRBV18, the J gene TRBJ1-5, with a weak D call TRBD1 (5 bases). CDR3 length: 16 amino acids. V gave up 1 base and J gave up 4 bases, with 14 bases separating them. Germline values: CDR1 KGHSH, CDR2 LQKENI. CDR3 residues: CASSPREDRNNQPQHF. CDR3 in DNA: TGTGCCAGCTCACCACGGGAAGACAGAAATAATCAGCCCCAGCATTTT.

This clone was detected only once. The chain joins TRBV7-9 to TRBJ1-5; D call uncertain. The CDR3 has 13 amino acids. The germline gives CDR1 SEHNR, CDR2 FQNEAQ (reference sequence). V lost 5 bases and J 1 base, leaving 6 bases between the germline ends. The CDR3 sequence is CASSPLSNQPQHF. The CDR3 nucleotides read TGTGCCAGCAGCCCCTTGAGCAATCAGCCCCAGCATTTT.

J is TRBJ1-2 and V is TRBV6-5; 7 bases agree with TRBD1. Germline values: CDR1 MNHEY, CDR2 SVGAGI. The CDR3 runs to 13 residues. J was trimmed by 4 bases and V by 5 bases; bases with no gene match: 4. The CDR3 is CASSTGQAYGYTF. Written as DNA, the CDR3 is TGTGCCAGCAGTACCGGACAGGCCTATGGCTACACCTTC.

The CDR3 coding sequence is TGTGCCAGCACCCGACTAGCGGGAGGGTCAGATGAGCAGTTCTTC. Protein product: CASTRLAGGSDEQFF. V is TRBV6-5 and J is TRBJ2-1; 14 positions agree with TRBD2. The CDR3 runs to 15 residues. V was pared by 7 bases and J by 8 bases, with 7 bases of the junction left unmatched. Germline V CDR1 and CDR2: MNHEY, SVGAGI.

The chain has TRBV6-5 and TRBJ2-7, with D uncertain. Looked up from germline, CDR1 is MNHEY and CDR2 is SVGAGI. CDR3 size: 13 residues. V shed 0 bases and J shed 1 base, with 4 bases lying between them. The CDR3 DNA is TGTGCCAGCAGTTACTCTCTGTCCTACGAGCAGTACTTC. It translates to CASSYSLSYEQYF.

This chain joins TRBV6-5 and TRBJ2-7; TRBD1 is a possible D gene (6 bases). The V and J ends lost 1 base and 6 bases respectively, with 10 bases between them. Germline V gene sequence: CDR1 MNHEY, CDR2 SVGAGI. The CDR3 is 13 residues long. This chain's CDR3 is CASSYLGAVEQYF. CDR3 nucleotide sequence: TGTGCCAGCAGTTACTTGGGGGCAGTCGAGCAGTACTTC.

The J gene is TRBJ2-7, the V gene TRBV6-7, with D tentatively TRBD2 (6 bases). TRBV6-7 is known as an ORF, though its function is uncertain. This CDR3 has 14 residues. Between the trimmed V and J ends, which lost 0 bases and 3 bases, there was a span of 9 bases. CDR3 loop: CASSYSPRDYEQYF. The CDR3 coding sequence is TGTGCCAGCAGTTACTCGCCGCGGGACTACGAGCAGTACTTC.

The chain recombines TRBV28 with TRBJ2-1, with 8 bases that match TRBD2. CDR3 length equals 14 residues. Germline assignment: CDR1 MDHEN and CDR2 SYDVKM. Losses at the gene ends were 9 bases for V and 3 bases for J; bases not matched to a gene: 7. The CDR3 bases are TGTGCCAGTATTTCTAGCGGGCACTACAATGAGCAGTTCTTC. Translation gives CASISSGHYNEQFF.

The DNA of the CDR3 is TGCGCCAGCAGCCAACTACTAGCGGGAGGAGAGACCCAGTACTTC. It codes for CASSQLLAGGETQYF. This chain connects TRBV4-1 to TRBJ2-5; 12 nucleotides agree with TRBD2. The germline V gene has CDR1 MGHRA and CDR2 YSYEKL. V lost 2 bases to trimming and J lost 4 bases; unmatched junction nucleotides: 2. This CDR3 comprises 15 residues.

V is TRBV11-3 and J is TRBJ2-1, with 8 bases identical to TRBD2. From germline, CDR1 is SGHNT and CDR2 YENEEA. With V trimmed by 2 bases and J by 8 bases, 5 bases remained unmatched. The CDR3 totals 14 residues. The CDR3 DNA reads as TGTGCCAGCAGCTTACGTCCAGCGGGGGATGAGCAGTTCTTC. Its translation: CASSLRPAGDEQFF.

This rearrangement joins TRBV7-6 to TRBJ2-1; TRBD2 is a possible D gene (5 bases). The germline V gene has CDR1 SGHVS and CDR2 FNYEAQ. The CDR3 contains 13 residues. With 5 bases removed from V and 13 bases from J, the gap between germline ends came to 18 bases. The CDR3 loop reads CASSDPVVTNQFF. The CDR3 region has the DNA TGTGCCAGCAGCGACCCGGTAGTGACTAACCAGTTCTTC.

This sequence joins TRBV5-1 and TRBJ1-2; TRBD1 matches at 7 bases. Germline lookup yields CDR1 SGHRS and CDR2 YFSETQ. J lost 6 bases, V lost 0 bases, and 5 bases had no gene match. CDR3 length: 14 amino acids. The CDR3 loop is CASSLATGTDGYTF. CDR3 sequence (DNA): TGCGCCAGCAGCTTGGCCACCGGGACAGATGGCTACACCTTC.

The chain employs TRBV13 and TRBJ1-1; a possible D gene is TRBD1 (6 bases). V gave up 3 bases and J gave up 1 base, with 18 bases separating them. Germline CDR1 and CDR2: PRHDT and FYEKMQ (reference sequence). The CDR3 runs to 17 residues. The CDR3 loop is CASSFPRAGEGNTEAFF. CDR3 nucleotides: TGTGCCAGCAGCTTCCCCCGGGCAGGGGAGGGGAACACTGAAGCTTTCTTT.

CDR3 region: CASRPVGGNYGYTF. In DNA, the CDR3 is TGTGCCAGCAGACCCGTTGGGGGGAACTATGGCTACACCTTC. This sequence joins TRBV14 and TRBJ1-2; possibly TRBD1 for D (5 bases). Trimming pared 6 bases from V and 2 bases from J, leaving 13 bases between. Germline loops: CDR1 SGHDN, CDR2 FVKESK. The CDR3 has 14 amino acids.

The J gene is TRBJ1-5, the V gene TRBV18; the D gene is possibly TRBD1 (5 bases). This CDR3 spans 16 amino acids. The V end was cut by 5 bases, the J end by 4 bases, with 18 bases between. Germline lookup yields CDR1 KGHSH and CDR2 LQKENI. The CDR3 DNA follows: TGTGCCAGCTCAACCCTCGGCGGGGCCGGAAATCAGCCCCAGCATTTT. This codes for CASSTLGGAGNQPQHF.

This clone was observed a handful of times. The rearrangement links TRBV28 to TRBJ1-2, with a tentative D call TRBD1 (6 bases). Germline assignment: CDR1 MDHEN and CDR2 SYDVKM. Trimming cost V 6 bases and J 7 bases, with 15 bases left between them. The CDR3 loop spans 13 amino acids. CDR3 sequence: CASSHDRKLGYTF. CDR3 DNA: TGTGCCAGCAGCCATGACAGGAAGCTTGGCTACACCTTC.

The V gene is TRBV4-2, the J gene TRBJ1-2; D is ambiguous. This CDR3 has 14 residues. V lost 3 bases, J lost 8 bases, and 16 bases lay in between. The V gene's germline CDR1 is LGHNA and CDR2 YNFKEQ. The CDR3 reads CASSQVMESLGYTF. In nucleotides, the CDR3 is TGTGCCAGCAGCCAGGTCATGGAGTCATTGGGCTACACCTTC.

The genes are TRBV5-4 and TRBJ2-7, with D maybe TRBD1 (6 bases). V was shortened by 0 bases and J by 0 bases, with 7 bases between the two germline ends. Germline values: CDR1 SGHNT, CDR2 YYREEE (reference sequence). The CDR3 covers 14 residues. The CDR3: CASSLDRASYEQYF. CDR3 nucleotides: TGTGCCAGCAGCTTGGACAGGGCCTCCTACGAGCAGTACTTC.

The gene calls are TRBV6-6 and TRBJ1-1; TRBD1 aligns across 10 bases. V lost 5 bases and J lost 3; bases outside the gene matches: 3. Germline V gene data show CDR1 as MNHNY and CDR2 as SVGAGI (reference sequence). This CDR3 has 14 amino acids. In DNA form, the CDR3 reads TGTGCCAGCAGTGGGACAGGGGTCGACACTGAAGCTTTCTTT. Translating it yields CASSGTGVDTEAFF.